What follows are 27 T cell receptor beta chains derived from one specimen sequenced in a study of blood T cells in healthy people across ages. Then a second PCR, running roughly 7 to 11 cycles, was carried out with a sample-barcoded 5' primer and a J-beta primer mix. Using its own MiXCR run on the 5' RACE reads, TCRdb lists one record per CDR3 protein. The sample records about 1,800,000 distinct CDR3 sequences, about 30% being singletons. Sequences were obtained from blood. These receptor sequences come from a woman between 25 and 40 years old in good health.

The V gene is TRBV6-5, the J gene TRBJ1-3; 7 nucleotides line up with TRBD1. The CDR3 contains 15 residues. From germline, CDR1 is MNHEY and CDR2 SVGAGI. J was trimmed by 0 bases and V by 6 bases; bases with no gene match: 5. CDR3 DNA sequence: TGTGCCAGCAGAGGAGGGGGCTTCTCTGGAAACACCATATATTTT. This sequence encodes CASRGGGFSGNTIYF.

This chain joins TRBV7-2 and TRBJ2-3; TRBD2 agrees at 9 bases. The V and J ends lost 5 bases and 1 base, in that order; junction bases with no gene match: 10. The CDR3 is made up of 17 amino acids. CDR1 and CDR2 from the germline V gene are SGHTA and FQGNSA. This CDR3 is CASSGTGTSSRTDTQYF. The CDR3 region has the DNA TGTGCCAGCAGCGGCACCGGGACTAGCTCCCGCACAGATACGCAGTATTTT.

This chain joins TRBV5-4 and TRBJ2-5, with 10 bases identical to TRBD1. Germline loops: CDR1 SGHNT, CDR2 YYREEE (reference sequence). The CDR3 consists of 16 residues. Trimming removed 4 bases from V and 9 bases from J; junction bases left unmatched: 15. The DNA of the CDR3 is TGTGCCAGCAGCCCTAGGACAGGGGGTCTGTTGGAGGCCCAGTACTTC. Its protein is CASSPRTGGLLEAQYF.

The chain carries TRBV5-1 and TRBJ2-7; a possible D gene is TRBD2 (5 bases). Germline-derived CDR1 and CDR2 are SGHRS and YFSETQ. Trimming took off 0 bases at V and 2 bases at J, with 15 bases between the two ends. The CDR3 totals 16 residues. This chain's CDR3 is CASSLGTLGAAYEQYF. The CDR3 bases are TGCGCCAGCAGCTTGGGGACCCTAGGAGCGGCCTACGAGCAGTACTTC.

About this clonotype: A much larger clone differs from this one at a single base, so this may be a read error. The V and J genes are TRBV6-6 and TRBJ2-3; D remains unclear. CDR1 MNHNY and CDR2 SVGAGI come from the germline V gene (reference sequence). The CDR3 spans 13 residues. CDR3: CASSYSNQDTQCF. The CDR3 nucleotides read TGTGCCAGCAGTTACTCGAACCAAGATACGCAGTGTTTT.

This clonotype has only a few counts. V and J are TRBV20-1 and TRBJ1-1; D is uncertain. The CDR3 runs to 15 residues. V lost 5 bases, J lost 4 bases, and 20 bases lay in between. Germline CDR1 reads DFQATT; CDR2 reads SNEGSKA (reference sequence). Here the CDR3 reads CSAAGPPSTLTEAFF. As DNA, the CDR3 is TGCAGTGCTGCCGGGCCCCCTTCGACACTCACTGAAGCTTTCTTT.

The count of this clonotype is one. The rearrangement links TRBV20-1 to TRBJ2-3, with D hard to call. Trimming cost V 3 bases and J 6 bases, with 13 bases left between them. Germline loops: CDR1 DFQATT, CDR2 SNEGSKA (reference sequence). The CDR3 has 13 residues. The CDR3 protein is CSARVVAYDTQYF. CDR3 nucleotide sequence: TGCAGTGCTAGGGTGGTCGCATATGATACGCAGTATTTT.

The chain uses TRBV20-1 and TRBJ2-4; possible D gene TRBD2, 6 bases. This CDR3 is built from 16 residues. The V and J ends lost 1 base and 3 bases respectively, with 16 bases between them. The germline V gene has CDR1 DFQATT and CDR2 SNEGSKA (reference sequence). CDR3 DNA: TGCAGTGCTAGAGTTACTACTAGCCCCGGCAAAAACATTCAGTACTTC. The encoded protein is CSARVTTSPGKNIQYF.

This clonotype has ten or more counts. This sequence joins TRBV5-1 and TRBJ2-1; 7 bases fit TRBD1. The CDR3 is 15 amino acids. Germline lookup yields CDR1 SGHRS and CDR2 YFSETQ. The V and J ends lost 2 bases and 4 bases, in that order; junction bases with no gene match: 6. The CDR3 DNA sequence: TGCGCCAGCAGCTTAGGTAGGGGGCTATACAATGAGCAGTTCTTC. It specifies CASSLGRGLYNEQFF.

The chain couples TRBV5-6 to TRBJ2-7, with D tentatively TRBD2 (6 bases). CDR3 size: 13 residues. Germline values: CDR1 SGHDT, CDR2 YYEEEE. The V end was cut by 5 bases, the J end by 7 bases, with 16 bases between. CDR3 DNA sequence: TGTGCCAGCAGTCACCCCCGCCGGGGGGAGCAGTACTTC. Its translation: CASSHPRRGEQYF.

This rearrangement joins TRBV4-2 to TRBJ1-1; 7 bases agree with TRBD1. Germline CDR1 and CDR2: LGHNA and YNFKEQ. The V and J ends lost 0 bases and 8 bases, in that order; junction bases with no gene match: 6. The CDR3 runs to 14 residues. CDR3 in DNA: TGTGCCAGCAGCCAAGAACAGGGGACCAAAGAAGCTTTCTTT. Protein product: CASSQEQGTKEAFF.

This rearrangement joins TRBV12-3 or TRBV12-4 to TRBJ1-5; D not resolved. The CDR3 has 13 residues. V lost 4 bases to trimming and J lost 3 bases, with 7 bases between them. Here the CDR3 reads CASSWTYNQPQHF. The DNA for the CDR3 is TGTGCCAGCAGTTGGACCTACAATCAGCCCCAGCATTTT.

This clonotype has more than one count but fewer than ten. The chain links TRBV2 to TRBJ1-2; TRBD1 agrees at 7 bases. The CDR3 has 17 residues. The V and J ends lost 4 bases and 3 bases, in that order; junction bases with no gene match: 14. The germline CDR1 and CDR2 sequences are SNHLY and FYNNEI. The CDR3: CASSASGGSVEYYGYTF. The DNA for the CDR3 is TGTGCCAGCAGTGCGTCAGGGGGTTCAGTCGAATACTATGGCTACACCTTC. The full variable domain, with the rest looked up from reference TRBV2 and TRBJ1-2, is EPEVTQTPSHQVTQMGQEVILRCVPISNHLYFYWYRQILGQKVEFLVSFYNNEISEKSEIFDDQFSVERPDGSNFTLKIRSTKLEDSAMYFCASSASGGSVEYYGYTFGSGTRLTVV.

This clonotype was counted many times. This sequence joins TRBV12-3 or TRBV12-4 and TRBJ2-5, with TRBD1 matching over 9 bases. The end of the DNA aligns better with TRBJ2-7, so the J call may be wrong. The CDR3 length is 14 residues. The CDR3 DNA is TGTGCCAGCACCCCCACCGGGACAGGGAACGAGCAGTACTTC. The encoded protein is CASTPTGTGNEQYF.

This clonotype was seen a few times. J is TRBJ2-2 and V is TRBV20-1; D might be TRBD2 (5 bases). Germline V gene sequence: CDR1 DFQATT, CDR2 SNEGSKA (reference sequence). Trimming cost V 7 bases and J 5 bases, with 11 bases left between them. The length of the CDR3 is 12 residues. In DNA form, the CDR3 reads TGCAGTGGATTACAGCGGACCGGGGAGCTGTTTTTT. Protein sequence: CSGLQRTGELFF.

This clonotype has a single count. A clone one base away is much larger, so this may be a read error. V is TRBV5-1 and J is TRBJ2-5, with 16 bases fitting TRBD2. Germline values: CDR1 SGHRS, CDR2 YFSETQ. CDR3 length equals 19 residues. CDR3 protein: CASSSRPGTSGGAQETQDF. The CDR3 coding sequence is TGCGCCAGCAGCTCCCGTCCCGGGACTAGCGGGGGGGCACAAGAGACCCAGGACTTC.

The chain carries TRBV5-6 and TRBJ2-7, with D possibly TRBD2 on 5 matching bases. This CDR3 has 13 amino acids. Trimming shortened V by 5 bases and J by 7 bases, and 16 bases separated the two germline ends. The germline V gene has CDR1 SGHDT and CDR2 YYEEEE. The CDR3 loop is CASRHRSRREQYF. CDR3 DNA: TGTGCCAGCAGGCACCGCTCTCGGAGGGAGCAGTACTTC.

V is TRBV12-3 or TRBV12-4 and J is TRBJ2-1; D not certain. Between the trimmed V and J ends, which lost 5 bases and 1 base, there was a span of 18 bases. The CDR3 has 17 residues. The CDR3 bases are TGTGCCAGCAGTAAGGAACGGACCCGTCGGTCCTACAATGAGCAGTTCTTC. Its protein is CASSKERTRRSYNEQFF.

Details on this clonotype: One junction end disagrees with the germline gene, perhaps due to a read error. J is TRBJ2-7 and V is TRBV12-3 or TRBV12-4, with 9 bases identical to TRBD1. This CDR3 region has 14 residues. The CDR3: CACSDPGQGYEQYF. In DNA form, the CDR3 reads TGTGCCTGCAGCGACCCGGGACAGGGCTACGAGCAGTACTTC.

For this clonotype: A much larger clone is a single base away; this may be a read error. The rearrangement links TRBV20-1 to TRBJ2-5; D is ambiguous. The CDR3 contains 16 residues. Germline-derived CDR1 and CDR2 are DFQATT and SNEGSKA (reference sequence). Trimming took off 3 bases at V and 4 bases at J, with 21 bases between the two ends. The CDR3 sequence: CSARSSEAIGRETQYF. Written as DNA, the CDR3 is TGCAGTGCTAGGTCGAGTGAGGCTATCGGAAGAGAGACCCAGTACTTC.

As regards this clonotype: At one end, the junction sequence differs from germline, possibly due to a read error. The CDR3 region has the DNA TGCACCAGCAGCCAGACTCCGGGACTAGGAACCAATGAGCAGTTCTTC. This gives the protein CTSSQTPGLGTNEQFF. The chain combines TRBV4-3 with TRBJ2-1; 8 nucleotides line up with TRBD2. The CDR3 runs to 16 residues. Germline CDR1 reads LGHNA; CDR2 reads YSLEER.

This clonotype was detected ten times or more. This chain links TRBV10-3 with TRBJ2-7, with D possibly being TRBD1 (6 bases). V was clipped by 7 bases and J by 2 bases, with 12 bases between them. The V gene's germline CDR1 is ENHRY and CDR2 SYGVKD. The CDR3 spans 13 residues. As DNA, the CDR3 is TGTGCCATCAACCGGGACATGGCCTACGAGCAGTACTTC. This translates into CAINRDMAYEQYF.

This clonotype was seen repeatedly, ten times or more. This sequence joins TRBV4-1 and TRBJ2-7, with 12 bases identical to TRBD1. CDR3 size: 15 residues. Trimming at V came to 1 base and at J to 4 bases, leaving 2 bases not matched to a gene. Germline CDR1 MGHRA, CDR2 YSYEKL. This chain's CDR3 is CASSQAGQGAYEQYF. DNA for the CDR3: TGCGCCAGCAGCCAAGCGGGACAGGGGGCTTACGAGCAGTACTTC.

The genes are TRBV28 and TRBJ2-1; D possibly matches TRBD1 or TRBD2 (5 bases each). V was pared by 3 bases and J by 4 bases, with 19 bases between. The V gene's germline CDR1 is MDHEN and CDR2 SYDVKM. The CDR3 totals 17 residues. Written as DNA, the CDR3 is TGTGCCAGCAGTTTTGATTTCCGGGTCGAGGGGTACAATGAGCAGTTCTTC. Residues: CASSFDFRVEGYNEQFF.

This clonotype came up many times. The chain couples TRBV7-2 to TRBJ2-1, with D perhaps being TRBD1 or TRBD2 (6 bases each). The germline V and J ends were trimmed by 3 bases and 0 bases, with 9 bases remaining between them. CDR3 length: 15 amino acids. Germline V gene lookup returns CDR1 SGHTA and CDR2 FQGNSA. CDR3: CASSFEGGSYNEQFF. CDR3 nucleotides: TGTGCCAGCAGCTTTGAGGGGGGCTCCTACAATGAGCAGTTCTTC.

This clonotype was counted only a few times. The rearrangement links TRBV5-6 to TRBJ2-3; 10 nucleotides match TRBD2. This CDR3 contains 14 residues. V lost 6 bases to trimming and J lost 2 bases; unmatched junction nucleotides: 3. Looked up from germline, CDR1 is SGHDT and CDR2 is YYEEEE. Written as DNA, the CDR3 is TGTGCCAGCAAGCGGGGGGGAATCACAGATACGCAGTATTTT. Residues: CASKRGGITDTQYF.

This clonotype was seen at least ten times. The CDR3 reads CSVLVLGYEQFF. The CDR3 DNA reads as TGCAGCGTTCTTGTGCTTGGGTATGAGCAGTTCTTC. This rearrangement joins TRBV29-1 to TRBJ2-1; D not resolved. The CDR3 extends over 12 amino acids. Germline-derived CDR1 and CDR2 are SQVTM and ANQGSEA. V lost 5 bases and J lost 8, with 13 bases in between.